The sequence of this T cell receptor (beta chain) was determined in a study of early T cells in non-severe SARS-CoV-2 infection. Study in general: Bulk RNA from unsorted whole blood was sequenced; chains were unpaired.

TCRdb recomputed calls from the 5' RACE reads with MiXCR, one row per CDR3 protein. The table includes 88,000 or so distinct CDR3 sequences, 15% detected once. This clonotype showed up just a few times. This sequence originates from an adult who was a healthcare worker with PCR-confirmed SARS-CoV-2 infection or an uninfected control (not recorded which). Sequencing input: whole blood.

The CDR3 sequence is CASTDRLSNQPQHF. The CDR3 DNA follows: TGTGCCAGCACGGACAGACTCAGCAATCAGCCCCAGCATTTT. The chain has TRBV12-3 or TRBV12-4 and TRBJ1-5; a weak D match, TRBD1 (6 bases). V was trimmed by 7 bases and J by 1 base, leaving 11 bases between them. This CDR3 comprises 14 residues.